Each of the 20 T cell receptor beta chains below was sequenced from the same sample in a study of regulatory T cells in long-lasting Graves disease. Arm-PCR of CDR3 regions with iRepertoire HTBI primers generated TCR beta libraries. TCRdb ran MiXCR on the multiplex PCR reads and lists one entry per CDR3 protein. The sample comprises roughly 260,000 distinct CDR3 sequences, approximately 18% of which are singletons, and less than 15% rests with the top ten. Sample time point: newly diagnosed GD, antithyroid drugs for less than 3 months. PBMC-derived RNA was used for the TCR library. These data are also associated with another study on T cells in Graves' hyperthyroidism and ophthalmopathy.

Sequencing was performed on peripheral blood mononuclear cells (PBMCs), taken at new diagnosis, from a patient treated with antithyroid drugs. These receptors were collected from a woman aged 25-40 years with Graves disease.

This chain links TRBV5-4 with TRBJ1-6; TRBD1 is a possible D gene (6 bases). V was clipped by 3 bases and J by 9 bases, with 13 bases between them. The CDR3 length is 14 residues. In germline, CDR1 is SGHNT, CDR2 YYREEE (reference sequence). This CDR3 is CASSSDSGISPLHF. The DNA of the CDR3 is TGTGCCAGCAGCTCGGACAGCGGGATTTCACCCCTCCACTTT.

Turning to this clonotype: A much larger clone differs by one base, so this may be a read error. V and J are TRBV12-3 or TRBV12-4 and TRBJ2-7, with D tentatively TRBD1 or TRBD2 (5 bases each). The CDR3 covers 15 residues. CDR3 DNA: TGTGCCAGCAGCCCCTTCCGGGGCCAAGGAGACGAGCTGTACTTC. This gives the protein CASSPFRGQGDELYF.

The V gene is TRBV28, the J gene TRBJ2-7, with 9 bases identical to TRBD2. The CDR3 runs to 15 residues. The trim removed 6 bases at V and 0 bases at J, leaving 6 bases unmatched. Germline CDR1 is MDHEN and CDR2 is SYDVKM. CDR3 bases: TGTGCCAGCAGCATCCTAGCGGGGACCTCCTACGAGCAGTACTTC. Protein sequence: CASSILAGTSYEQYF.

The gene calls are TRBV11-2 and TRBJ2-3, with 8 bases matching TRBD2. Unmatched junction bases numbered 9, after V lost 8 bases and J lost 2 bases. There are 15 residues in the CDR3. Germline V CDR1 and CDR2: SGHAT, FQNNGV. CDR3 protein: CASDWSGGVTDTQYF. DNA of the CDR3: TGTGCCAGCGACTGGTCGGGGGGGGTCACAGATACGCAGTATTTT.

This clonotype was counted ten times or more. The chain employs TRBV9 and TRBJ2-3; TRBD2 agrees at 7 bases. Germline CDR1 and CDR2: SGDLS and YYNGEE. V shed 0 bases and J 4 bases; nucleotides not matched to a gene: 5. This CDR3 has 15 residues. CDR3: CASSVAPTSSDTQYF. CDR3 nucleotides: TGTGCCAGCAGCGTAGCCCCGACTAGCTCAGATACGCAGTATTTT.

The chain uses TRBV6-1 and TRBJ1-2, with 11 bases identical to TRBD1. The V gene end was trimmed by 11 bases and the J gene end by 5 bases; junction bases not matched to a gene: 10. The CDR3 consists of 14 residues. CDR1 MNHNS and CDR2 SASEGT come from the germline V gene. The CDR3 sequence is CAGSRDRGFYGYTF. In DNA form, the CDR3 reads TGTGCCGGTAGTCGGGACAGGGGGTTTTATGGCTACACCTTC.

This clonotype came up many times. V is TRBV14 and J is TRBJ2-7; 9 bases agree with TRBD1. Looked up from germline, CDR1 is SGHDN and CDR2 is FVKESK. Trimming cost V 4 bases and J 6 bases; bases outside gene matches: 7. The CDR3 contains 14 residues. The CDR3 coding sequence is TGTGCCAGCAGCCGAATACAGGGGGCAGGCGAGCAGTACTTC. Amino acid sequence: CASSRIQGAGEQYF.

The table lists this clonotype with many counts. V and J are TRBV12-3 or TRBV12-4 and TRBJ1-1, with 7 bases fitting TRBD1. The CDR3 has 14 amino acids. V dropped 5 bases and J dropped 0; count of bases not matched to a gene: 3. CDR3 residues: CASSTGQVNTEAFF. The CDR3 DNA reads TGTGCCAGCAGTACCGGACAGGTGAACACTGAAGCTTTCTTT.

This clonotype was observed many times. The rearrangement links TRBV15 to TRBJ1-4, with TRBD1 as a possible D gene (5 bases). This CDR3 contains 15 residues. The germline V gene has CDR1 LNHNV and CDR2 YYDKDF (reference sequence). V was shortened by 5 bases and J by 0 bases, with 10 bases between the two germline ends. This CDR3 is CATSGPGATNEKLFF. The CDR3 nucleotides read TGTGCCACCAGCGGGCCGGGGGCAACTAATGAAAAACTGTTTTTT.

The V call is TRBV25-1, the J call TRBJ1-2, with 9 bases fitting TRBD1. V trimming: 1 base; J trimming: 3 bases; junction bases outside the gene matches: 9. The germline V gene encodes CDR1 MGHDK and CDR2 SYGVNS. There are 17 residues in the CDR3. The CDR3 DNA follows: TGTGCCAGCAGTGAATCATTGCCGGGACAGGGAGACTATGGCTACACCTTC. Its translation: CASSESLPGQGDYGYTF.

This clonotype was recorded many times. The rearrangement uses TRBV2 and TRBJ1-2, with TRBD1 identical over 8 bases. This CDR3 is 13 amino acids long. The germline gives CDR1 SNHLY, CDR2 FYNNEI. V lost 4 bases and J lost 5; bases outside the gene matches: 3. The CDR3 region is CASSAGQVYGYTF. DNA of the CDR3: TGTGCCAGCAGTGCGGGACAGGTGTATGGCTACACCTTC.

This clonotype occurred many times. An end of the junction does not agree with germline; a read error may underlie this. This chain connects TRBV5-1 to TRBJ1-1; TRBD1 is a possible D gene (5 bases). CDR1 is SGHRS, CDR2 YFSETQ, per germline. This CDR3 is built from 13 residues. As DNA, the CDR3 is TGTGCCAGCAGCGCAGGGAGGGACACTGAAGCTTTCTTT. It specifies CASSAGRDTEAFF.

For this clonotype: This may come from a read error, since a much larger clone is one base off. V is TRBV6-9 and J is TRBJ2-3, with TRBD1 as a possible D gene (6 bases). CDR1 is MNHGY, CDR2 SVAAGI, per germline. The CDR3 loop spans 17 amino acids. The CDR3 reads CASSYSGRGWRADTRYF. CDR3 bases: TGTGCCAGCAGTTACTCAGGCAGGGGATGGCGGGCAGATACGCGGTATTTT.

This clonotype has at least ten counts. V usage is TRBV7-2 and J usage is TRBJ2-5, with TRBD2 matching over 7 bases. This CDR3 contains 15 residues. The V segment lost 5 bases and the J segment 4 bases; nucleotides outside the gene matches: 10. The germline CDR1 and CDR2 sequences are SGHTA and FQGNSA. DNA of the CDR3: TGTGCCAGCAGCCCGGGACTACTTTATGGAGAGACCCAGTACTTC. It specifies CASSPGLLYGETQYF.

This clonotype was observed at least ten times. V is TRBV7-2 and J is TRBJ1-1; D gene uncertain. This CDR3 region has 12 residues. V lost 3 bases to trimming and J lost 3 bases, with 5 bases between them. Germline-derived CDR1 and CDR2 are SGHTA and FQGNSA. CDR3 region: CASSFLDTEAFF. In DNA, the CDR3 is TGTGCCAGCAGCTTTCTCGACACTGAAGCTTTCTTT.

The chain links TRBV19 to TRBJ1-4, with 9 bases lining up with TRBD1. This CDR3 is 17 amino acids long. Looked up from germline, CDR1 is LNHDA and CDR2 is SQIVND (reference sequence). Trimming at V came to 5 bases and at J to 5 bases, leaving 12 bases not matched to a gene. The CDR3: CASSSPPNDRGNEKLFF. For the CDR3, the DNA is TGTGCCAGTAGTTCCCCTCCCAACGACAGGGGGAATGAAAAACTGTTTTTT.

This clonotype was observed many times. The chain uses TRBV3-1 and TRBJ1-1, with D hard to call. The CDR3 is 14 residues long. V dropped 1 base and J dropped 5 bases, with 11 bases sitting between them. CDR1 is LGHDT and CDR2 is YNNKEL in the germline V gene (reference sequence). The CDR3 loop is CASSQGLDITEAFF. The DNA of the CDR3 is TGTGCCAGCAGCCAAGGCCTGGATATAACTGAAGCTTTCTTT.

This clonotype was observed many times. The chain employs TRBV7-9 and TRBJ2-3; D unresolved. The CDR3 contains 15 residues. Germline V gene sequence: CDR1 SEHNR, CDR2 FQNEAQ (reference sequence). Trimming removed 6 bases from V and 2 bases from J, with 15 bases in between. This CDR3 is CASSPKGTYTDTQYF. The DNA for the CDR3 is TGTGCCAGCAGTCCCAAGGGAACCTACACAGATACGCAGTATTTT.

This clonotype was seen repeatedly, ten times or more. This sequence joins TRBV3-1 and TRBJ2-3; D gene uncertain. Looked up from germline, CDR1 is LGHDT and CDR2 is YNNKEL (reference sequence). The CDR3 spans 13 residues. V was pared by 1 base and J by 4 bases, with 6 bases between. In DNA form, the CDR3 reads TGTGCCAGCAGCCAAGGTGAGGCAGATACGCAGTATTTT. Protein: CASSQGEADTQYF.

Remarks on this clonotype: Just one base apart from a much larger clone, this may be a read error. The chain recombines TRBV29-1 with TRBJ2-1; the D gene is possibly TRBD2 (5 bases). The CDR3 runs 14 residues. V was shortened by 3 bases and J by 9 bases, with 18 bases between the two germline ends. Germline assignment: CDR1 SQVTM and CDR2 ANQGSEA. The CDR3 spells CSVDSRRTGGEQFF. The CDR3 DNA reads TGCAGCGTTGATAGCCGAAGGACTGGCGGTGAGCAGTTCTTC.